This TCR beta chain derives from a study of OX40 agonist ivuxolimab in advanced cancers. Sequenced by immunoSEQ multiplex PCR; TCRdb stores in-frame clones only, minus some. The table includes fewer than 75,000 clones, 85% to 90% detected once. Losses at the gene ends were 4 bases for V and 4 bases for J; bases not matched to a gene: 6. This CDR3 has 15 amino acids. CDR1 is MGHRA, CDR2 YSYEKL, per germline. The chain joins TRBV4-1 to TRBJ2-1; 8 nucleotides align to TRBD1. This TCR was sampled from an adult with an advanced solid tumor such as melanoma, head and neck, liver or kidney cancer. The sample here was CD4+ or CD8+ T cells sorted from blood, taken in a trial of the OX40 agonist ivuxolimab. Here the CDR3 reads CASSPGQGVYNEQFF. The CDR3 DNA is TGCGCCAGCAGCCCCGGACAGGGAGTATACAATGAGCAGTTCTTC.